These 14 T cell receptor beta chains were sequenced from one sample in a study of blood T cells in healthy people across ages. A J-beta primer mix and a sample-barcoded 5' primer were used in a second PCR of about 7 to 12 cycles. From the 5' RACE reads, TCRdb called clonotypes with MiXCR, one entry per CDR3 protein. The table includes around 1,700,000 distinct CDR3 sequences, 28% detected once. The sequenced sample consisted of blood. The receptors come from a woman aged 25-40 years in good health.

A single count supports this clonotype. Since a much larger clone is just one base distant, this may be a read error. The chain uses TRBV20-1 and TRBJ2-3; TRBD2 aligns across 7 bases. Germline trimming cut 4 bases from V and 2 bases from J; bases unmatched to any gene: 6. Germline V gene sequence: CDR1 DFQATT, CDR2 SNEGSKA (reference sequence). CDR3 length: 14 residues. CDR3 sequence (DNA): TGCAGTGCTATGCGCGGGAGCCCCACAGATACGCAGTATTTT. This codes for CSAMRGSPTDTQYF.

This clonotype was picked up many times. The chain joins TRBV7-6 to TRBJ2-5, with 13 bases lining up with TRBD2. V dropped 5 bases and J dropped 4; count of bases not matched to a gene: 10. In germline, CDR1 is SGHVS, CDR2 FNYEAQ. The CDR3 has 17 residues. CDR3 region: CASSLRTSGSIVETQYF. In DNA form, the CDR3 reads TGTGCCAGCAGCCTTCGGACTAGCGGGAGTATCGTAGAGACCCAGTACTTC.

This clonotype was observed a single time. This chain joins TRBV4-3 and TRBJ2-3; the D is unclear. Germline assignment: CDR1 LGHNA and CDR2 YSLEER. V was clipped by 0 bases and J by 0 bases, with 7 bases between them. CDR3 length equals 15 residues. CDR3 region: CASSQDGSSTDTQYF. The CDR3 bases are TGCGCCAGCAGCCAAGATGGCTCTAGCACAGATACGCAGTATTTT.

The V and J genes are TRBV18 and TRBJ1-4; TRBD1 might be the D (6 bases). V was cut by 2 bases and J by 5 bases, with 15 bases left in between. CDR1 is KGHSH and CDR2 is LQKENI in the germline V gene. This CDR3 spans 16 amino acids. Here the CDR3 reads CASSPGRSGGNEKLFF. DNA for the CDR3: TGTGCCAGCTCACCAGGGCGTTCGGGGGGCAATGAAAAACTGTTTTTT.

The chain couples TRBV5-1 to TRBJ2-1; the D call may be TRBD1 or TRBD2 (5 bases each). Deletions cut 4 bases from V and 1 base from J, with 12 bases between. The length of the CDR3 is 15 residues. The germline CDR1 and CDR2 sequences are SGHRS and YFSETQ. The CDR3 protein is CASSNAGTSYNEQFF. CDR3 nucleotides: TGCGCCAGCAGCAATGCCGGGACGTCCTACAATGAGCAGTTCTTC.

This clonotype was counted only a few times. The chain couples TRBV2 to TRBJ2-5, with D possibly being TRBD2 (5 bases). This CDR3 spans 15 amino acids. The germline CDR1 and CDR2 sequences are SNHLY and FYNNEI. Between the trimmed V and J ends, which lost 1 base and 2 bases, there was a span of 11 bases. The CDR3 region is CASSEGFQRQETQYF. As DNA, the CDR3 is TGTGCCAGCAGTGAAGGGTTTCAGCGGCAAGAGACCCAGTACTTC.

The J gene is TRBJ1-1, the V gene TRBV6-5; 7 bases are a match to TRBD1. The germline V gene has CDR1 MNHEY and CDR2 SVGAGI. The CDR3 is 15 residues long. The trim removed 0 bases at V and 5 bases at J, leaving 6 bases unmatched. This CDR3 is CASSYSRQGRTEAFF. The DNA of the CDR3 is TGTGCCAGCAGTTACTCGCGACAGGGAAGGACTGAAGCTTTCTTT.

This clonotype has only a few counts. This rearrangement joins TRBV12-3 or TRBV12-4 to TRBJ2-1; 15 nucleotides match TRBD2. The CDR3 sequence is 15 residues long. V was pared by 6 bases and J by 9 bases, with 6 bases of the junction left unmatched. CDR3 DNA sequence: TGTGCCAGCAGGTTGCGGACTAGCGGGGGGGCTGAGCAGTTCTTC. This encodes CASRLRTSGGAEQFF.

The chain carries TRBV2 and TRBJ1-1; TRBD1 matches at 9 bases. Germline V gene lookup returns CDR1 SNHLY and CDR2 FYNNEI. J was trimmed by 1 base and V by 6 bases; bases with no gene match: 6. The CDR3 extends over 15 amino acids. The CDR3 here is CASRKDRGANTEAFF. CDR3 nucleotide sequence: TGTGCCAGCAGGAAGGACAGGGGAGCGAACACTGAAGCTTTCTTT.

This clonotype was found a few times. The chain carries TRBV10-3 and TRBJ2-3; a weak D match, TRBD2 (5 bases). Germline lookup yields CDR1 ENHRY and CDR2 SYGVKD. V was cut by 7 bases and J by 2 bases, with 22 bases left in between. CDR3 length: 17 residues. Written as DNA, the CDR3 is TGTGCCATCACCGACGAGGATAGCGAGCCATTCACAGATACGCAGTATTTT. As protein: CAITDEDSEPFTDTQYF.

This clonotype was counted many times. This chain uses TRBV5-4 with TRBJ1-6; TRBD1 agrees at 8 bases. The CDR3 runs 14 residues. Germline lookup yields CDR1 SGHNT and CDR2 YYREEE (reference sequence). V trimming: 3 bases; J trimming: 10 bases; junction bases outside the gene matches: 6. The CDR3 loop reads CASSWGTGDSPLHF. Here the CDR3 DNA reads TGTGCCAGCAGCTGGGGGACAGGCGACTCACCCCTCCACTTT.

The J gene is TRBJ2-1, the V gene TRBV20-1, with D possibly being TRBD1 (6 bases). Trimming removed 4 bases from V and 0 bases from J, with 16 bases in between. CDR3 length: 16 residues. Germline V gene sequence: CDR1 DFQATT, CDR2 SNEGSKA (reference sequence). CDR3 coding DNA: TGCAGTGCTACGATCGCAGGGGAAAGCTCCTACAATGAGCAGTTCTTC. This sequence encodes CSATIAGESSYNEQFF.

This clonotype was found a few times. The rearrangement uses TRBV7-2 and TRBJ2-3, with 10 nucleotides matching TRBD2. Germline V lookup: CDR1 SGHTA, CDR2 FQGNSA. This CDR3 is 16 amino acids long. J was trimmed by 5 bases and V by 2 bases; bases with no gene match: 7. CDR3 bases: TGTGCCAGCAGCTTAACTAGCGGGGCCCCCGGAGATACGCAGTATTTT. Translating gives CASSLTSGAPGDTQYF.

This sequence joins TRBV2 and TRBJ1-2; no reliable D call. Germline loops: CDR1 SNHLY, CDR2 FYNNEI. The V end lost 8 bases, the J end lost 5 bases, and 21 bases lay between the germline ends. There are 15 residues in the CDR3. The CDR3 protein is CASYQYSSGGYGYTF. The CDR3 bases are TGTGCCAGCTACCAATACAGTTCCGGCGGGTATGGCTACACCTTC.